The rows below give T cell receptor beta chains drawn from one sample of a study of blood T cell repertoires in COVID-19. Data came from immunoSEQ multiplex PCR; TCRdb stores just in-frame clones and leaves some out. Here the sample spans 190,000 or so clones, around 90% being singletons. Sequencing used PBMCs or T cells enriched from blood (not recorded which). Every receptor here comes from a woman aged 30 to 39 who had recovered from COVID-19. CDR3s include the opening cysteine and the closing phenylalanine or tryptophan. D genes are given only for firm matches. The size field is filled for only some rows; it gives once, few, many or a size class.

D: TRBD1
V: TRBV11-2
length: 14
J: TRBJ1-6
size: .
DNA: TGTGCCAGCAGCAACAGGGGGGAGAATTCACCCCTCCACTTT
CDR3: CASSNRGENSPLHF

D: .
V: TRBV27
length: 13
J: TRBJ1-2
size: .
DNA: TGTGCCAGCAGTTTAGGGGGCGATTATGGCTACACCTTC
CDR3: CASSLGGDYGYTF

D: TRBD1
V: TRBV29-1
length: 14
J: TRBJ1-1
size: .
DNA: TGCAGCGTTCCCGACTCAACAGGGGGCGTTGAAGCTTTCTTT
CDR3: CSVPDSTGGVEAFF

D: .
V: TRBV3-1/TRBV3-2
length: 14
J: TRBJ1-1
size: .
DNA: TGTGCCAGCAGCCAAACTCACAGGAAGACTGAAGCTTTCTTT
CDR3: CASSQTHRKTEAFF

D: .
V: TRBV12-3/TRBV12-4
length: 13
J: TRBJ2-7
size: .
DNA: TGTGCCAGCAGCGGGTCCAATAACTACGAGCAGTACTTC
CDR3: CASSGSNNYEQYF

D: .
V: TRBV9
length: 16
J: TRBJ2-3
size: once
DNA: TGTGCCAGCAGCGTAGAAATAACCACTAGCACAGATACGCAGTATTTT
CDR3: CASSVEITTSTDTQYF

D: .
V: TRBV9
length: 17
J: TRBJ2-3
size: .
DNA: TGTGCCAGCAGCGCTGATACTGTCTACCCACCGACAGATACGCAGTATTTT
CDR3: CASSADTVYPPTDTQYF

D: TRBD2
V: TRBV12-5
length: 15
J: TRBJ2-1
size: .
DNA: TGTGCTAGTGGTTTGAGAGCGGGGGGGCAAAATGAGCAGTTCTTC
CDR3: CASGLRAGGQNEQFF

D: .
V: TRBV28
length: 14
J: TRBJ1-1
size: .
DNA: TGTGCCAGCAGTTTATCCAGTATCACCCCTGAAGCTTTCTTT
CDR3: CASSLSSITPEAFF

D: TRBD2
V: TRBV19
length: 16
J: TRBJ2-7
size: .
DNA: TGTGCCAGTAGTTCCCTCTCCGGGACTAGCGGCAACGAGCAGTACTTC
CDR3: CASSSLSGTSGNEQYF